This passage covers 26 T cell receptor beta chains from one sample sequenced in a study of T cells of healthy individuals. TCRdb reanalysed the 5' RACE reads using MiXCR and keeps one entry per CDR3 protein. The repertoire has 45,000 to 60,000 distinct CDR3 sequences, about 15% of them found once; the top ten carry roughly 16%. These receptors originate from a human donor in good health.

Ten or more counts support this clonotype. The rearrangement uses TRBV6-5 and TRBJ2-3; tentatively, D is TRBD1 (5 bases). The CDR3 is made up of 16 amino acids. Trimming pared 6 bases from V and 2 bases from J, leaving 18 bases between. The V gene's germline CDR1 is MNHEY and CDR2 SVGAGI. CDR3 region: CASSLMSRVSTDTQYF. The CDR3 DNA is TGTGCCAGCAGCTTAATGAGCAGGGTCTCCACAGATACGCAGTATTTT.

The chain joins TRBV11-2 to TRBJ1-1; D remains ambiguous. Germline CDR1 and CDR2: SGHAT and FQNNGV. The CDR3 runs 14 residues. Trimming took 4 bases from V and 0 from J, leaving 9 bases between them. In DNA, the CDR3 is TGTGCCAGCAGCTCCGGGTACATGAACACTGAAGCTTTCTTT. Protein sequence: CASSSGYMNTEAFF.

The chain combines TRBV5-6 with TRBJ1-1; D gene unclear. The length of the CDR3 is 15 residues. Between the trimmed V and J ends, which lost 1 base and 6 bases, there was a span of 16 bases. Germline loops: CDR1 SGHDT, CDR2 YYEEEE. DNA for the CDR3: TGTGCCAGCAGCTTGAAAAGGGTGCTCGGGCCTGAAGCTTTCTTT. Translated: CASSLKRVLGPEAFF.

The sample holds many counts of this clonotype. J is TRBJ2-1 and V is TRBV2; D unresolved. Trimming removed 3 bases at V and 3 bases at J, with 9 bases between. Germline assignment: CDR1 SNHLY and CDR2 FYNNEI. The CDR3 is 14 amino acids. The CDR3 sequence is CASSEPRGYNEQFF. CDR3 DNA sequence: TGTGCCAGCAGTGAGCCGCGTGGCTACAATGAGCAGTTCTTC.

In its sample, this clonotype was seen many times. The CDR3 DNA reads as TGCGCCAGCAGTGAGCGACGAGGGGTTACCGGGGAGCTGTTTTTT. It translates to CASSERRGVTGELFF. This chain joins TRBV10-1 and TRBJ2-2; the D gene could be TRBD1 or TRBD2 (5 bases each). From germline, CDR1 is WNHNN and CDR2 SYGVQD (reference sequence). V was cut by 2 bases and J by 5 bases, with 12 bases left in between. This CDR3 has 15 residues.

There are many counts of this clonotype. This chain joins TRBV20-1 and TRBJ2-5; 7 nucleotides match TRBD2. V shed 5 bases, J shed 1 base, and the junction held 13 bases outside the gene matches. The CDR3 extends over 16 amino acids. Germline lookup yields CDR1 DFQATT and CDR2 SNEGSKA (reference sequence). The CDR3 sequence: CSAGGGSRAAQETQYF. CDR3 bases: TGCAGTGCTGGGGGGGGGAGCAGGGCGGCCCAAGAGACCCAGTACTTC.

A few counts support this clonotype. The V and J genes are TRBV7-2 and TRBJ2-7; possibly TRBD1 or TRBD2 for D (5 bases each). V lost 5 bases and J 7 bases, leaving 18 bases between the germline ends. The CDR3 is 14 amino acids. Germline V gene sequence: CDR1 SGHTA, CDR2 FQGNSA. This CDR3 reads CASSLGTSTGEQYF. The CDR3 DNA reads TGTGCCAGCAGCCTCGGGACCTCTACGGGGGAGCAGTACTTC.

This clonotype has just a few counts. The chain combines TRBV11-1 with TRBJ2-3, with unresolved D. Trimming pared 2 bases from V and 2 bases from J, leaving 8 bases between. This CDR3 has 14 residues. Germline CDR1 is SGHAT and CDR2 is FQDESV (reference sequence). The CDR3 loop is CASSLIVATDTQYF. The CDR3 DNA follows: TGTGCCAGCAGCTTAATAGTCGCCACAGATACGCAGTATTTT.

The chain couples TRBV30 to TRBJ1-6; maybe TRBD1 (6 bases). V lost 2 bases, J lost 7 bases, and 15 bases lay in between. The CDR3 sequence is 15 residues long. CDR1 is GTSNPN, CDR2 SVGIG, per germline (reference sequence). The CDR3 spells CAWSWGGARNSPLHF. CDR3 DNA: TGTGCCTGGAGTTGGGGGGGCGCTCGGAATTCACCCCTCCACTTT.

This clonotype has a handful of counts. This rearrangement joins TRBV7-2 to TRBJ2-2, with D uncertain. The CDR3 totals 17 residues. The germline gives CDR1 SGHTA, CDR2 FQGNSA. The ends were cut back, 4 bases at V and 2 bases at J, with 17 bases in the middle. The CDR3 sequence: CASSYSGPNLNTGELFF. The DNA for the CDR3 is TGTGCCAGCAGCTATTCCGGGCCTAACTTAAACACCGGGGAGCTGTTTTTT.

The rearrangement uses TRBV12-3 or TRBV12-4 and TRBJ2-7; the match to TRBD2 covers 9 bases. The CDR3 covers 14 residues. V gave up 6 bases and J gave up 6 bases; unmatched junction bases: 9. This chain's CDR3 is CASRPPGTSSEQYF. The DNA for the CDR3 is TGTGCCAGCAGACCCCCCGGGACTAGCAGCGAGCAGTACTTC.

The chain joins TRBV10-3 to TRBJ2-5, with 9 bases matching TRBD2. Trimming took 3 bases from V and 3 from J; bases not matched to a gene: 5. The CDR3 sequence is 15 residues long. Looked up from germline, CDR1 is ENHRY and CDR2 is SYGVKD. The CDR3 coding sequence is TGTGCCATCAGTGATCTAGGACTAGCGAAAGAGACCCAGTACTTC. Protein sequence: CAISDLGLAKETQYF.

V is TRBV20-1 and J is TRBJ2-3; 10 bases line up with TRBD2. V lost 8 bases, J lost 3 bases, and 8 bases stayed unmatched. Germline-derived CDR1 and CDR2 are DFQATT and SNEGSKA (reference sequence). The CDR3 covers 14 residues. CDR3 nucleotides: TGCAGTTATACACTAGCGGGAACAACAGATACGCAGTATTTT. It is translated as CSYTLAGTTDTQYF.

This clonotype was counted many times. The chain couples TRBV7-9 to TRBJ1-6, with D possibly TRBD1 on 5 matching bases. Trimming shortened V by 2 bases and J by 7 bases, and 6 bases separated the two germline ends. The CDR3 covers 13 residues. The germline gives CDR1 SEHNR, CDR2 FQNEAQ (reference sequence). CDR3 region: CASSLPGNSPLHF. The CDR3 nucleotides read TGTGCCAGCAGCTTACCAGGGAATTCACCCCTCCACTTT.

By share, this clonotype counts as medium-sized. This chain uses TRBV5-5 with TRBJ1-1; unclear D gene. CDR1 and CDR2 (germline): SGHKS, YYEKEE (reference sequence). Trimming took off 5 bases at V and 0 bases at J, with 8 bases between the two ends. The CDR3 runs 13 residues. CDR3: CASRLDLNTEAFF. The CDR3, as DNA: TGTGCCAGCAGACTGGACCTGAACACTGAAGCTTTCTTT.

This clonotype showed up just a few times. The rearrangement links TRBV25-1 to TRBJ1-1; 7 nucleotides match TRBD1. CDR1 MGHDK and CDR2 SYGVNS come from the germline V gene. The junction had 8 bases not matched to a gene; V was cut back by 6 bases and J by 1 base. The CDR3 runs to 15 residues. The CDR3 DNA sequence: TGTGCCAGCAGAAGACAGGGTGCTACGAACACTGAAGCTTTCTTT. It yields the protein CASRRQGATNTEAFF.

This clonotype was observed a handful of times. The J gene is TRBJ1-2, the V gene TRBV29-1; D not resolved. Germline V lookup: CDR1 SQVTM, CDR2 ANQGSEA. The ends were cut back, 3 bases at V and 8 bases at J, with 10 bases in the middle. The CDR3 loop spans 11 amino acids. The CDR3 sequence is CSVDAGEGYTF. DNA of the CDR3: TGCAGCGTTGATGCTGGGGAAGGCTACACCTTC.

This clonotype was recorded many times. This rearrangement joins TRBV5-1 to TRBJ2-6; no definite D call. Germline CDR1 is SGHRS and CDR2 is YFSETQ. Trimming stripped 1 base from V and 0 bases from J, with 5 bases between. The CDR3 covers 15 residues. The CDR3 coding sequence is TGCGCCAGCAGCTTGATAGTCTCTGGGGCCAACGTCCTGACTTTC. It specifies CASSLIVSGANVLTF.

V and J are TRBV24-1 and TRBJ2-3; D perhaps matches TRBD2 (6 bases). In germline, CDR1 is KGHDR, CDR2 SFDVKD. The CDR3 loop spans 15 amino acids. The ends were cut back, 4 bases at V and 5 bases at J, with 15 bases in the middle. CDR3 sequence: CATSDSGLGKDTQYF. The CDR3 DNA reads TGTGCCACCAGTGACTCGGGACTCGGTAAAGATACGCAGTATTTT.

This clonotype was seen repeatedly, ten times or more. J is TRBJ2-5 and V is TRBV7-3; D uncertain. This CDR3 has 14 amino acids. Trimming removed 1 base at V and 4 bases at J, with 10 bases between. CDR1 is SGHTA and CDR2 is FQGTGA in the germline V gene. Here the CDR3 reads CASSLNPGPETQYF. Written as DNA, the CDR3 is TGTGCCAGCAGCTTAAATCCGGGCCCAGAGACCCAGTACTTC. Full variable domain (remainder filled in from reference TRBV7-3 and TRBJ2-5): GAGVSQTPSNKVTEKGKYVELRCDPISGHTALYWYRQSLGQGPEFLIYFQGTGAADDSGLPNDRFFAVRPEGSVSTLKIQRTERGDSAVYLCASSLNPGPETQYFGPGTRLLVL.

There are many counts of this clonotype. J is TRBJ2-4 and V is TRBV7-2; the match to TRBD1 covers 9 bases. The length of the CDR3 is 13 residues. CDR1 and CDR2 from the germline V gene are SGHTA and FQGNSA. V dropped 5 bases and J dropped 5; count of bases not matched to a gene: 1. The CDR3 bases are TGTGCCAGCAGCGGGACAGGGCAAAACATTCAGTACTTC. The encoded protein is CASSGTGQNIQYF.

This clonotype was observed many times. This chain links TRBV6-6 with TRBJ1-5; unclear D gene. The germline CDR1 and CDR2 sequences are MNHNY and SVGAGI (reference sequence). This CDR3 is built from 16 residues. V shed 2 bases and J shed 4 bases, with 15 bases lying between them. CDR3 sequence: CASSYAPGRANQPQHF. CDR3 sequence (DNA): TGTGCCAGCAGTTACGCCCCCGGGCGGGCAAATCAGCCCCAGCATTTT.

Of note for this clonotype: No conserved phenylalanine or tryptophan ends this CDR3, so it is likely a read error. The DNA is left out, because the CDR3 cannot be placed on it with certainty; the CDR3 is given as TCRdb lists it. V gene TRBV10-3 combines with J gene TRBJ1-2; TRBD1 was called by the table and not checked on the DNA. Per germline, CDR1 ENHRY and CDR2 SYGVKD. With termini counted, the CDR3 has 15 amino acids. The CDR3 sequence: CAISESGTHYYGYKL.

The chain joins TRBV20-1 to TRBJ2-2; 11 bases fit TRBD2. The CDR3 loop spans 15 amino acids. V trimming: 0 bases; J trimming: 3 bases; junction bases outside the gene matches: 0. Per the germline V gene, CDR1 is DFQATT and CDR2 is SNEGSKA (reference sequence). CDR3 in amino acids: CSARELAGDTGELFF. CDR3 DNA sequence: TGCAGTGCTAGAGAACTAGCGGGGGACACCGGGGAGCTGTTTTTT.

This clonotype was counted between two and nine times. The chain carries TRBV9 and TRBJ1-2; D not certain. Germline CDR1 and CDR2: SGDLS and YYNGEE. The CDR3 runs to 14 residues. Trimming cost V 1 base and J 2 bases, with 9 bases left between them. This chain's CDR3 is CASSVRPENYGYTF. CDR3 nucleotide sequence: TGTGCCAGCAGCGTAAGGCCAGAGAACTATGGCTACACCTTC.

Only a few counts were recorded for this clonotype. The V call is TRBV10-3, the J call TRBJ1-4, with D possibly TRBD1 on 5 matching bases. The CDR3 loop spans 13 amino acids. Trimming took 11 bases from V and 0 from J, leaving 10 bases between them. Germline V gene lookup returns CDR1 ENHRY and CDR2 SYGVKD. The CDR3 reads CASQGATNEKLFF. CDR3 bases: TGTGCCTCGCAGGGTGCAACTAATGAAAAACTGTTTTTT.